Listed below are T cell receptor beta chains from one sample, sequenced in a study of T-cell reconstitution after alpha-beta-depleted transplantation in children. TCRdb used MiXCR to reprocess the PCR reads, holding one entry per CDR3 protein. The sample has roughly 590,000 distinct CDR3 sequences; roughly 17% are singletons. The starting material was PBMCs from the stem cell graft donor, obtained from the stem cell graft. The receptor source for this set is a human donor who donated a stem cell graft to a child with acute myeloid leukemia. Both conserved end residues are part of each CDR3.

CDR3: CASSPQTSGSSYNEQFF; V: TRBV5-1; J: TRBJ2-1; length: 17
CDR3: CASRFGVSYNEQFF; V: TRBV12-3/TRBV12-4; J: TRBJ2-1; length: 14
CDR3: CSASRVGKGYEQYF; V: TRBV20-1; J: TRBJ2-7; length: 14
CDR3: CASRQLAGTSYEQYF; V: TRBV4-1; J: TRBJ2-7; length: 15
CDR3: CSVEDEGQGRYTQYF; V: TRBV29-1; J: TRBJ2-3; length: 15
CDR3: CSARDWARERINTGELFF; V: TRBV20-1; J: TRBJ2-2; length: 18
CDR3: CATSDATGGVHNEQFF; V: TRBV24-1; J: TRBJ2-1; length: 16
CDR3: CASRRTQETQYF; V: TRBV28; J: TRBJ2-5; length: 12
CDR3: CSVALTGVGELFF; V: TRBV29-1; J: TRBJ2-2; length: 13
CDR3: CASSVRGSGGLIRYNEQFF; V: TRBV9; J: TRBJ2-1; length: 19
CDR3: CSARTGTEAFF; V: TRBV20-1; J: TRBJ1-1; length: 11
CDR3: CSANPSSGVLGTQYF; V: TRBV20-1; J: TRBJ2-5; length: 15
CDR3: CASKTTNEKLFF; V: TRBV2; J: TRBJ1-4; length: 12
CDR3: CATSDNREAFF; V: TRBV24-1; J: TRBJ1-1; length: 11
CDR3: CASSRGGVEQFF; V: TRBV7-8; J: TRBJ2-1; length: 12
CDR3: CASRVGNTIYF; V: TRBV5-1; J: TRBJ1-3; length: 11
CDR3: CASSLTDVVNTEAFF; V: TRBV6-1; J: TRBJ1-1; length: 15
CDR3: CASSARGSGDNEQFF; V: TRBV7-2; J: TRBJ2-1; length: 15
CDR3: CSARVRRESSYNSPLHF; V: TRBV20-1; J: TRBJ1-6; length: 17
CDR3: CSVGLMNTEAFF; V: TRBV29-1; J: TRBJ1-1; length: 12
CDR3: CAIRARTMNTEAFF; V: TRBV10-3; J: TRBJ1-1; length: 14
CDR3: CASSHGLSNTGELFF; V: TRBV10-1; J: TRBJ2-2; length: 15
CDR3: CSARDLDRYNEQFF; V: TRBV20-1; J: TRBJ2-1; length: 14
CDR3: CATSTGQDEQFF; V: TRBV24-1; J: TRBJ2-1; length: 12
CDR3: CATSVHRGGNTEAFF; V: TRBV15; J: TRBJ1-1; length: 15
CDR3: CASRSGTGDFYEQYF; V: TRBV5-1; J: TRBJ2-7; length: 15
CDR3: CASSLTPGQPQHF; V: TRBV7-2; J: TRBJ1-5; length: 13
CDR3: CATSDSQSRETQYF; V: TRBV24-1; J: TRBJ2-5; length: 14
CDR3: CASSLMAEEGTDTQYF; V: TRBV28; J: TRBJ2-3; length: 16
CDR3: CASARDSSYNEQFF; V: TRBV4-3; J: TRBJ2-1; length: 14
CDR3: CSARHSNRGDSSPLHF; V: TRBV20-1; J: TRBJ1-6; length: 16
CDR3: CCIFRTGKIVGNEQFF; V: TRBV20-1; J: TRBJ2-1; length: 16
CDR3: CATNTGTGANVLTF; V: TRBV4-2; J: TRBJ2-6; length: 14
CDR3: CASSLGRTGDRVNEQFF; V: TRBV5-1; J: TRBJ2-1; length: 17
CDR3: CASISGDEQFF; V: TRBV6-5; J: TRBJ2-1; length: 11
CDR3: CASSYGPNQPQHF; V: TRBV6-5; J: TRBJ1-5; length: 13
CDR3: CSAVGGAVNTEAFF; V: TRBV20-1; J: TRBJ1-1; length: 14
CDR3: CSARRGQREETQYF; V: TRBV20-1; J: TRBJ2-5; length: 14
CDR3: CASSLSSETGLLEQYF; V: TRBV7-3; J: TRBJ2-7; length: 16
CDR3: CASSLTPVRTETQYF; V: TRBV7-2; J: TRBJ2-5; length: 15
CDR3: CASRYRGVNQPQHF; V: TRBV12-3/TRBV12-4; J: TRBJ1-5; length: 14
CDR3: CSASVGRDIQYF; V: TRBV20-1; J: TRBJ2-4; length: 12
CDR3: CSAGLPSTDTQYF; V: TRBV20-1; J: TRBJ2-3; length: 13
CDR3: CASSVQGYEQYF; V: TRBV12-3/TRBV12-4; J: TRBJ2-7; length: 12
CDR3: CASRPGERHSGNTIYF; V: TRBV10-2; J: TRBJ1-3; length: 16
CDR3: CASTAGVATNEKLFF; V: TRBV2; J: TRBJ1-4; length: 15
CDR3: CSATETGKSNEQFF; V: TRBV20-1; J: TRBJ2-1; length: 14
CDR3: CSARGGHEGNYGYTF; V: TRBV20-1; J: TRBJ1-2; length: 15
CDR3: CASSSRTSGVQDTQYF; V: TRBV7-2; J: TRBJ2-3; length: 16
CDR3: CAIMERGGRGEQFF; V: TRBV10-3; J: TRBJ2-1; length: 14
CDR3: CAISEIRSDRALANYGYTF; V: TRBV10-3; J: TRBJ1-2; length: 19
CDR3: CASSLYRDSYEQYF; V: TRBV12-3/TRBV12-4; J: TRBJ2-7; length: 14
CDR3: CSARTVVNSYNSPLHF; V: TRBV20-1; J: TRBJ1-6; length: 16